The 4 T cell receptor beta chains below come from one sample, sequenced in a study of T cells in Graves' hyperthyroidism and ophthalmopathy. RNA transcripts yielded amplified TCR beta CDR3 regions. Primed by the HTBI set, a first-round RT-PCR was run on the TCR CDR3. TCRdb re-analysed the multiplex PCR reads in MiXCR, keeping a single row per CDR3 protein. The table has approximately 400,000 distinct CDR3 sequences, more than 11% seen once; the top ten hold about 11%. Sequenced: blood. The receptor source for this set is a woman aged 60-70 years with Graves' hyperthyroidism.

The J gene is TRBJ1-3, the V gene TRBV29-1; weak D call: TRBD1 (5 bases). The germline V gene encodes CDR1 SQVTM and CDR2 ANQGSEA. V was pared by 5 bases and J by 0 bases, with 11 bases between. The CDR3 totals 14 residues. As DNA, the CDR3 is TGCAGCGTTATGGGACGGCACTCTGGAAACACCATATATTTT. This encodes CSVMGRHSGNTIYF. The variable domain in full, completed from reference TRBV29-1 and TRBJ1-3, reads SAVISQKPSRDICQRGTSLTIQCQVDSQVTMMFWYRQQPGQSLTLIATANQGSEATYESGFVIDKFPISRPNLTFSTLTVSNMSPEDSSIYLCSVMGRHSGNTIYFGEGSWLTVV.

This clonotype was seen ten or more times. This chain joins TRBV2 and TRBJ2-7, with D perhaps TRBD2 (7 bases). This CDR3 contains 16 residues. Trimming pared 7 bases from V and 4 bases from J, leaving 23 bases between. Germline assignment: CDR1 SNHLY and CDR2 FYNNEI. CDR3 DNA sequence: TGTGCCAGCAAGGGGGAATCCGCGGGAGCGGTGTACGAGCAGTACTTC. Translating gives CASKGESAGAVYEQYF. The entire variable domain, with the rest obtained from reference TRBV2 and TRBJ2-7, is as follows: EPEVTQTPSHQVTQMGQEVILRCVPISNHLYFYWYRQILGQKVEFLVSFYNNEISEKSEIFDDQFSVERPDGSNFTLKIRSTKLEDSAMYFCASKGESAGAVYEQYFGPGTRLTVT.

This clonotype was observed many times. The rearrangement joins TRBV28 to TRBJ2-1; 7 bases map to TRBD2. CDR1 MDHEN and CDR2 SYDVKM come from the germline V gene. The CDR3 sequence is 13 residues long. The J segment lost 15 bases and the V segment lost 2 bases, leaving 10 bases of the junction unmatched. The CDR3 DNA is TGTGCCAGCAGTTTACCGAGAGGACTAGTCCTGTTCTTC. Translating it yields CASSLPRGLVLFF.

The CDR3 loop reads CASNPGHDNEQFF. CDR3 nucleotide sequence: TGCGCCAGCAATCCGGGACACGATAATGAGCAGTTCTTC. The V and J genes are TRBV10-1 and TRBJ2-1; D may be TRBD1 (6 bases). The CDR3 consists of 13 residues. Germline V gene sequence: CDR1 WNHNN, CDR2 SYGVQD (reference sequence). The V end lost 7 bases, the J end lost 7 bases, and 14 bases lay between the germline ends.